The rows below give T cell receptor beta chains drawn from one sample of a study of OX40 agonist ivuxolimab in advanced cancers. The table came from immunoSEQ multiplex PCR; TCRdb's copy has only in-frame clones and leaves some out. This table has fewer than 100,000 clones, about 80% appearing once. The sequenced sample was CD4+ or CD8+ T cells sorted from blood, obtained in a trial of the OX40 agonist ivuxolimab. Every receptor here comes from an adult with an advanced solid tumor such as melanoma, head and neck, liver or kidney cancer. Each CDR3 is given with its conserved first and last residue. Each record gives: clone size, D gene, J gene, V gene, CDR3 DNA, CDR3 protein. The D gene is left open where the match is weak. Rows give clone size only sometimes, using once, few, many, or a class for an expanded clone.

size: NA
D: NA
J: TRBJ1-1
V: TRBV5-5
DNA: TGTGCCAGCAGCTTGCACGGGAACACTGAAGCTTTCTTT
CDR3: CASSLHGNTEAFF

size: NA
D: NA
J: TRBJ1-2
V: TRBV15
DNA: TGTGCCACCAGCAGAAGGGCTGGGAGTGGGAACTATGGCTACACCTTC
CDR3: CATSRRAGSGNYGYTF

size: NA
D: NA
J: TRBJ1-5
V: TRBV6-5
DNA: TGTGCCAGCAGTCAGACAGCGCGGCGGCAGCCCCAGCATTTT
CDR3: CASSQTARRQPQHF

size: NA
D: NA
J: TRBJ1-5
V: TRBV27
DNA: TGTGCCAGCAGCTTTTTGGGCAATCAGCCCCAGCATTTT
CDR3: CASSFLGNQPQHF

size: NA
D: NA
J: TRBJ1-2
V: TRBV6-5
DNA: TGTGCCAGCACTCGGAGGTCTAACTATGGCTACACCTTC
CDR3: CASTRRSNYGYTF

size: once
D: NA
J: TRBJ2-3
V: TRBV11-2
DNA: TGTGCCAGCAGCAGAAGGGGCGGGCCAAAAACGAGCACAGATACGCAGTATTTT
CDR3: CASSRRGGPKTSTDTQYF

size: NA
D: NA
J: TRBJ1-2
V: TRBV19
DNA: TGTGCCAGTAGTATAGCCCCAACGGGTTATGGCTACACCTTC
CDR3: CASSIAPTGYGYTF

size: NA
D: TRBD1
J: TRBJ1-4
V: TRBV7-9
DNA: TGTGCCAGCAGCTTAGACCCCTACAGGGGCCCTAATGAAAAACTGTTTTTT
CDR3: CASSLDPYRGPNEKLFF

size: few
D: TRBD1
J: TRBJ1-2
V: TRBV5-1
DNA: TGCGCCAGCAGCTCCGGGACAGGGGGCGAAGGCTACACCTTC
CDR3: CASSSGTGGEGYTF

size: medium-sized
D: TRBD1
J: TRBJ1-2
V: TRBV5-4
DNA: TGTGCCAGCAGCTTGAAGGGACAGGGGGCGGGCTACACCTTC
CDR3: CASSLKGQGAGYTF

size: NA
D: NA
J: TRBJ2-2
V: TRBV7-6
DNA: TGTGCCAGCAGCTTACGCACCGGGGAGCTGTTTTTT
CDR3: CASSLRTGELFF

size: NA
D: NA
J: TRBJ1-2
V: TRBV7-2
DNA: TGTGCCAGCAGCTTAAAAGGGCAGGGTGGGGGCTACACCTTC
CDR3: CASSLKGQGGGYTF

size: NA
D: NA
J: TRBJ1-1
V: TRBV9
DNA: TGTGCCAGCAGCGGCCAGCCCCCCTCACTGAGAGCTTTCTTT
CDR3: CASSGQPPSLRAFF

size: NA
D: NA
J: TRBJ1-2
V: TRBV10-2
DNA: TGCGCCAGCAGTGCACAGGGCTATGGCTACACCTTC
CDR3: CASSAQGYGYTF

size: NA
D: NA
J: TRBJ2-3
V: TRBV7-9
DNA: TGTGCCAGCAGCTTGGGGGACACCCTCACAGATACGCAGTATTTT
CDR3: CASSLGDTLTDTQYF

size: NA
D: NA
J: TRBJ1-1
V: TRBV7-9
DNA: TGTGCCAGCAGCTTTGCCGGGGGGAACACTGAAGCTTTCTTT
CDR3: CASSFAGGNTEAFF

size: NA
D: NA
J: TRBJ1-5
V: TRBV6-6
DNA: TGTGCCAGCCTCCAACGCGGGGGTGATCAGCCCCAGCATTTT
CDR3: CASLQRGGDQPQHF

size: NA
D: NA
J: TRBJ2-3
V: TRBV14
DNA: TGTGCCAGCAGCCCGCGGAAAGGGCGCACAGATACGCAGTATTTT
CDR3: CASSPRKGRTDTQYF

size: few
D: NA
J: TRBJ1-5
V: TRBV4-1
DNA: TGCGCCAGCAGCCAAGCAGGGTACCAGCCCCAGCATTTT
CDR3: CASSQAGYQPQHF

size: NA
D: TRBD1
J: TRBJ1-5
V: TRBV4-1
DNA: TGCGCCAGCAGCCAATCCGGGACAGGGGTCCAGCCCCAGCATTTT
CDR3: CASSQSGTGVQPQHF

size: once
D: NA
J: TRBJ2-2
V: TRBV6-6
DNA: TGTGCCAGCAGCTTACACGGGAGAAACACCGGGGAGCTGTTTTTT
CDR3: CASSLHGRNTGELFF

size: NA
D: TRBD2
J: TRBJ2-3
V: TRBV5-5
DNA: TGTGCCAGCAGCTTTGGGACTAGATCCACAGATACGCAGTATTTT
CDR3: CASSFGTRSTDTQYF